This T cell receptor (beta chain) derives from a study of T cell responses to AZD1222 COVID-19 vaccine (dated by TCRdb to the early 2020s). For context, the study as a whole: AZD1222 recipients whose second dose came at about 4 weeks and those whose second dose came at about 12 weeks were combined into one group, since spike-specific TCR depth and breadth did not differ between the two schedules. A total of around 240 trial participants underwent TCR sequencing, of whom under 220 had received two doses of AZD1222 and roughly 26 had received two doses of the MenACWY control vaccine. Trial participants were enrolled by age into 18-55, 56-69 and 70-plus year subgroups, with 148, 28 and 57 TCR-sequenced participants respectively. Broader findings and caveats from the paper: In the small 56-69-year group, the increase in depth fell short of significance, most likely because of low power. No day 14 peak-response samples were available, so repertoires were characterized only after the peak T cell response. The whole spike protein was spanned by vaccine-associated CD4 TCRs, and dominant responses were seen in regions 160-218 and 743-854. A significant rise in spike-specific TCR breadth and depth was observed after two AZD1222 doses relative to day 0 and relative to MenACWY recipients. Most participants were white British and females outnumbered males, and the authors suggested that clonal diversity may have been underestimated. Reportedly, almost half of the unique spike-specific TCRs recognized epitopes lying outside the regions that are mutated in the B.1.351 and B.1.1.7 variants. Conclusions about previously exposed vaccinees were limited because only a handful of AZD1222 recipients were SARS-CoV-2 seropositive at baseline.

The CDR3 regions of human TCRbeta chains were analyzed by immunosequencing. In the source study's methods: Repertoire TCRs were checked for matches against a reference library of SARS-CoV-2-specific TCRs that had been generated using the MIRA antigen-specificity platform. Breadth was defined as the fraction of unique TCRs that were SARS-CoV-2-associated. Depth was defined as the fraction of total T cells that were SARS-CoV-2-associated. Using the MIRA data, each spike-specific TCR was mapped to the spike region that the TCR reacts to and placed in a CD4 or CD8 class. Log10-transformed breadth and depth values were compared by one-way ANOVA with Sidak's multiple comparisons tests. In its TCRdb copy, this immuneACCESS table keeps in-frame sequences only and misses some clones. Where compared with another copy, unresolved V genes explain less than half of these, and the others have no known cause. D and trimming were read from the DNA, whereas the V and J calls and clone size are those reported in that table. The sample table contains about 68,000 clones; only one count was recorded for 60% to 85% of them. About 12% of the sample belongs to the ten largest clones.

With regard to this clone: Its antigen target is currently unknown. Base qualities are not provided; no much larger clone lies one nucleotide away.

The CDR3, cysteine through phenylalanine, is 15 amino acids long. Only the CDR3 region is kept as DNA, spanning 45 bases read in frame from base 1. The CDR1 and CDR2 encoded by the germline V gene are MNHEY and SVGEGT. Trimming removed 6 bases from V and 8 bases from J; the gene matches leave 10 bases unexplained. The time point label on this specimen signifies: baseline before first vaccination. Vaccinee samples came from UK trials COV001 and COV002, including a single-blind randomized controlled phase 2/3 trial of AZD1222 (ChAdOx1 nCoV-19) in healthy adults. For TCRbeta chain sequencing, PBMC samples from trial participants were taken at day 0 and at day 28 after the second dose.

The TCR was taken from an adult in good health. This material consisted of peripheral blood, taken on day 0 of AZD1222 vaccination. The V and J segments used are TRBV6-2 or TRBV6-3 and TRBJ1-4; the junction holds 9 bases that match TRBD1. The DNA sequence is given as TGTGCCAGCAGCCGACAGGGGGGGTCTCGAGAAAAACTGTTTTTT. Translated, it gives CASSRQGGSREKLFF.